The T cell receptor beta chain under discussion was sequenced for a study of blood T cell repertoires in COVID-19. Study at large: The study drew acute and convalescent COVID-19 samples from the United States, Italy and Spain. The cDNA or gDNA used as material had been derived from T cells, B-cell-depleted T cells, or PBMCs.

V lost 8 bases and J lost 0; bases outside the gene matches: 5. Per germline, CDR1 MNHEY and CDR2 SMNVEV (reference sequence). The CDR3 is made up of 14 amino acids. In the study's own analysis: Reference gene primer amplification gave nucleated cell count estimates. The data were produced by immunoSEQ multiplex PCR, yet TCRdb's version contains in-frame clones alone and is incomplete. The V and J calls and clone size come from that table; D and trimming were worked out from the DNA. The sample has about 250,000 clones, about four fifths seen once. The sequencing input was peripheral blood. The TCR originated in a man between 45 and 60 years old with acute or convalescent COVID-19. The chain recombines TRBV27 with TRBJ2-7, with 9 positions matching TRBD2. The CDR3 DNA sequence: TGTGCCAGCTCACTAGCGGGTAGCTCCTACGAGCAGTACTTC. This codes for CASSLAGSSYEQYF.